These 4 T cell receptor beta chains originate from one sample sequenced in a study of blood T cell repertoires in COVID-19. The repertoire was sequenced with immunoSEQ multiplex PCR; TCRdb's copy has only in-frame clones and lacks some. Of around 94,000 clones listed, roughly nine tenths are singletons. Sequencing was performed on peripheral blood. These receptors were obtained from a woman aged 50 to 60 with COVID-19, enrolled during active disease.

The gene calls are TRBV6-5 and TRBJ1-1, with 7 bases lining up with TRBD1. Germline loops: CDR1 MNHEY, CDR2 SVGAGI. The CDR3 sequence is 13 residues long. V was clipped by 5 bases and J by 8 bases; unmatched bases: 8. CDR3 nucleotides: TGTGCCAGCAGTATCACAGGGGAAGTCGAAGCTTTCTTT. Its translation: CASSITGEVEAFF.

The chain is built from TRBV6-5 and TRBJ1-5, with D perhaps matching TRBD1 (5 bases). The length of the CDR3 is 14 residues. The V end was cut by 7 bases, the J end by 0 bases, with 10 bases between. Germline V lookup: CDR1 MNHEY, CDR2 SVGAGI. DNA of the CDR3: TGTGCCAGCAAACTTGACAGTAGCAATCAGCCCCAGCATTTT. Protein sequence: CASKLDSSNQPQHF.

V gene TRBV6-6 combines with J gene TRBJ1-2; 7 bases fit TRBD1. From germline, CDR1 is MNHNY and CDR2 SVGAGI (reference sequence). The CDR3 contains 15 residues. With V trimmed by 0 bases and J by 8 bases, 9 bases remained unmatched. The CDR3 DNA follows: TGTGCCAGCAGTTACTCAGGAGGGGGCCTGCAGGGCTACACCTTC. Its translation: CASSYSGGGLQGYTF.

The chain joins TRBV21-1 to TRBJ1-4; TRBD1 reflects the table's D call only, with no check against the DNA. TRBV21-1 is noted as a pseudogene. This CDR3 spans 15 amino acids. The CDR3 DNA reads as TGTGCCAGCAGCAAAGTGGCAGGGGGGTTCGAAAAACTGTTTTTT. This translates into CASSKVAGGFEKLFF.